Below, one T cell receptor (beta chain) is given with its context. This clone was picked up a small number of times. Its antigen is currently not known. Base quality data are lacking; no much larger clone is found one base away. This record belongs to a study of cytomegalovirus exposure and HLA in healthy donors (dated by TCRdb to 2016 to 2017). At the level of the whole study: An earlier analysis of fewer than 750 of the donors reported 250 to 350 Gb of sequence data and approximately 120 million unique TCR beta sequences obtained from about 180 million T cells. Donor age, sex, ethnicity and CMV serostatus were compiled alongside the repertoire data. The study combined high-throughput TCR immunosequencing, statistical association of individual TCRs with disease status, and machine learning to predict cytomegalovirus infection status. In an earlier analysis of 587 of the donors, high-throughput TCR beta sequencing was used to judge whether each TCR beta V gene segment behaved as functional or pseudogenic. Among roughly 370 genotyped donors of the cohort, an average of around 240,000 unique TCR beta nucleotide sequences were sequenced per donor, around 20% of them non-productive. Rather than drawing on any new phenotypic data, the later analysis identified candidate immune exposures from TCR beta sequences and the way those sequences occurred across donors. HLA typing covered class I and class II loci at four-digit resolution. A later analysis re-examined previously published TCR beta repertoires from about 700 donors and added high-resolution HLA genotyping to investigate patterns of TCR occurrence. Of the roughly 400 genotyped donors, about 80% fell in the genetic ancestry cluster associated with self-reported Caucasian donors. All discovery cohort repertoires had been generated on a single sequencing platform. A later genetic analysis took genome-wide SNP genotypes for about three fifths of the roughly 670 donors and used that subset as a discovery cohort. An early release covering around 630 HLA-typed donors comprised 250 to 350 gigabases of sequencing data and roughly 86 million unique TCR sequences. The study aimed to test whether signatures of past pathogen exposure could be identified by cataloging public T cell receptors. The number of donors typed differed by locus, with 629-630 for A, B, C, DRB1 and DQB1, around 520 for DQA1, 606 for DPA1, and about 450 for DPB1. Four to six DR-DQ haplotypes were handled as single units for association and clustering because linkage in the cohort was strong. The study used immunosequencing to profile the T cell repertoires of under 700 subjects and linked those repertoires to cytomegalovirus serostatus. Along with the roughly 670-subject first cohort, a separate validation cohort of over a hundred different subjects was used.

The cohort consisted of 670 or so healthy bone marrow donors. Cohort members were all nominally healthy when sampled, although unrecorded immune exposures were likely present. The donor was CMV seronegative and belonged to the group of 350 to 400 seronegative cohort members. A peripheral blood sample was provided by each donor, and peripheral blood mononuclear cells were used for TCR beta sequencing. Genomic DNA was extracted from the blood cell samples with the Qiagen DNeasy Blood Extraction Kit. Study-wide findings and limitations: According to a later analysis, parvovirus B19, influenza, CMV and Epstein-Barr virus appeared linked to several top co-occurrence clusters. According to the authors, the approach could potentially be generalized to other disease states and immunological phenotypes. Because some donors lacked HLA typing at each locus, the association tests relied only on the typed subset. The classifier was reported to diagnose cytomegalovirus status with high specificity and sensitivity in both the original and validation cohorts. Broadly in line with IMGT annotations, most TCR beta V segments showed up in productive rearrangements about 90% or about 30% of the time in an earlier analysis of 450 to 750 of the donors. The study gave a list of about 160 TCR beta chains associated with cytomegalovirus. For the cohort, immune exposure information was limited to CMV serostatus. The cohort was sequenced for TCR beta chains only, and without alpha or paired-chain data the features that could be detected were limited. A cluster of highly shared sequence variants was judged likely to represent a technical artifact of the sequencing pipeline. In vitro tests confirmed that a few of the cytomegalovirus-associated TCR beta chains recognize cytomegalovirus antigens. When HLA alleles, especially DR and DQ, strongly co-occurred, attributing TCR associations to individual alleles was difficult. In a later analysis, HLA-associated TCR beta chains showed more clonal expansion and lower generation probabilities than non-associated chains that were equally common. Some IMGT-functional V segments, including TRBV6-2 and TRBV6-3, could not be told apart with the 87-base-pair reads, so those segments were excluded. In a later genetic analysis, fewer N-insertions in productive TCRs were reported among donors in an Asian-associated ancestry cluster than the approximately 710-donor mean. The presence/absence analyses assumed that sequencing depth was roughly uniform across donors, and that assumption may not be true. Linkage disequilibrium might explain the correlated functional status among segregating V segments, but an unknown experimental factor could not be ruled out. According to a later analysis, most CMV-associated TCR beta chains appeared to be HLA-restricted, and the HLA associations seemed to be driven largely by CMV exposure. Most TCR sequences were observed very rarely across donors, whereas some public TCRs were present in many individuals. In a later genetic analysis, a missense DCLRE1C variant was associated with V-gene and J-gene trimming of TCR beta chains, and the association was replicated in an independent cohort. A further reported finding was that TCR beta sequences accurately predicted the HLA-A and HLA-B alleles for most subjects in the first cohort. In a later analysis, around 17,000 TCR beta sequences were associated with specific HLA alleles at a false discovery rate of 0.05. In a later analysis, TCR association rates were found to vary across HLA loci, with the most associated TCRs seen for DRB1 alleles and the fewest for HLA-C alleles. Approximately 16 rarely observed V segments, including chromosome 9 orphons, were excluded from the earlier analysis of approximately 500 of the donors because counts were too low.

The library was made by the immunoSEQ multiplex PCR assay. The multiplex PCR relied on a mix of 60 forward primers for TCR Vbeta segments and 13 reverse primers for TCR Jbeta segments. The CDR3 region of rearranged TCR beta genes was amplified from genomic DNA by a multiplex PCR assay. On the Illumina HiSeq System, the amplified TCR beta libraries were sequenced as 87-base-pair reads. The original methods were these. In a later analysis, around 80 million unique TCR beta chains were counted across the 690 or so repertoires, and approximately 9.9 million of these chains were shared by at least two donors. Raw reads were error-corrected and collapsed into unique sequences by a nearest-neighbor algorithm in which closely related sequences were merged to remove PCR and sequencing errors. V, D and J gene segments were assigned by aligning CDR3 sequences to IMGT reference sequences. For a sequence to be retained, a match of at least six nucleotides to both a V gene segment and a J gene segment was required. Rearrangements were classified as productive when the CDR3 lacked stop codons and remained in frame with V and J, and all other rearrangements were classified as non-productive. CDR3 was defined by IMGT convention, running from the second conserved V-encoded cysteine to the conserved J-encoded phenylalanine. The earlier analysis of roughly 590 of the donors excluded sequences that lacked an unambiguous match to a single V gene segment. An earlier analysis of several hundred of the donors called V segments functional above 56.7% productive rearrangements and segregating when the between-donor standard deviation exceeded 5%. A statistical classification framework was developed to diagnose cytomegalovirus status using the catalog of TCR beta chain sequences. V and J gene assignment, in a later analysis, came from comparing TCR nucleotide sequences with IMGT/GENE-DB human TR gene sequences. A later analysis assigned CDR3 sequences and most-parsimonious VDJ recombination scenarios with the TCRdist pipeline. In a later analysis, every TCR beta chain was defined by the combination of its CDR3 amino acid sequence and its V-gene family, and reads without a unique V-gene family were dropped. In a later analysis, 450 to 600 highly shared, low-generation-probability nucleotide sequences were removed to address suspected cross-contamination and a sequencing artifact. In a later analysis, a clonal expansion index for each public chain was calculated from normalized within-repertoire ranks of inferred template counts. In a later analysis, generation probabilities were computed using a VDJ recombination model fitted to out-of-frame rearrangements, and the results were checked against IGoR. Hypergeometric tests were used in a later analysis to score TCR-TCR, TCR-HLA and TCR-CMV co-occurrence, with a repertoire-size bias correction applied to the TCR pairs. In a later analysis, false discovery rates were estimated by permuting HLA or CMV assignments 20 times. In a later analysis, co-occurring TCRs were grouped with DBSCAN, and TCRdist sequence similarity was added when clustering was performed within HLA-allele-positive subsets. For co-occurrence clustering, repertoires with fewer than 30,000 or more than 120,000 public chains were excluded, along with a handful of repertoires with anomalous nucleotide sharing. TCRdb took over this immuneACCESS table, retaining in-frame rearrangements with V and J assigned. Such tables are incomplete; in checked studies, under half of the missing clones stem from an unresolved V gene, and the remainder is unexplained. The D gene and trimming were derived from the DNA, and the V and J assignments and clone size from that table. The sample yields roughly 80,000 clones; about 80% were counted once. Approximately 3.7% of the sample lies in the top ten.

Trimming takes 0 bases from V and 1 base from J, and the germline ends sit 12 bases apart. Taken from the germline V gene, the CDR1 and CDR2 loops are MGHRA and YSYEKL. The CDR3, cysteine through phenylalanine, is 16 amino acids long. This entry keeps only the CDR3 DNA: 48 bases, framed from base 1. The receptor was derived from a man aged 35 to 55 in good health and CMV-seronegative. Recombination joined TRBV4-1 with TRBJ1-1; the D gene cannot be named for sure. The sequenced sample consisted of PBMCs. The DNA reads TGCGCCAGCAGCCAAGATAGCAACATCAGGAACACTGAAGCTTTCTTT. Translated, it reads CASSQDSNIRNTEAFF.